What follows describes a single TCR beta chain. Its antigen remains unidentified. MiXCR, applied by TCRdb to the RACE reads, yields one record per CDR3 protein. The sample records 90,000 to 110,000 distinct CDR3 sequences, 9% to 9.5% being singletons. The CDR3 sequence is 18 residues long. Losses at the gene ends were 5 bases for V and 3 bases for J; bases not matched to a gene: 16. Germline assignment: CDR1 SGHTA and CDR2 FQGNSA. The sample comes from a study of human T cells and chemical hapten exposure. Whole-study context: Epicutaneous patch tests delivered 0.01% DPC to the upper back, with evaluation at 6 days. Study-wide results and limits: Having alopecia, donors may respond immunologically unlike healthy people.

Sample time point: patch test 2, 6 weeks after DPC sensitization. Treatment in this sample: therapeutic diphenylcyclopropenone sensitization with weekly scalp DPC. Blood was drawn before each patch test was applied. The sequence was obtained from a woman aged 40 to 50 with alopecia areata. Some clones in this sample may be carry-over from other donors' samples. Sequenced material: whole blood, taken in connection with sensitization to the hapten diphenylcyclopropenone (DPC). The V gene is TRBV7-2, the J gene TRBJ2-1; 7 bases fit TRBD1. CDR3 coding DNA: TGTGCCAGCAGCCTTCGGCGTTCCGGGACAGAGCTCTACAATGAGCAGTTCTTC. Its protein is CASSLRRSGTELYNEQFF. Full variable domain (remainder filled in from reference TRBV7-2 and TRBJ2-1): GAGVSQSPSNKVTEKGKDVELRCDPISGHTALYWYRQSLGQGLEFLIYFQGNSAPDKSGLPSDRFSAERTGGSVSTLTIQRTQQEDSAVYLCASSLRRSGTELYNEQFFGPGTRLTVL.